Listed below are T cell receptor beta chains from one sample, sequenced in a study of T cell repertoires in cytomegalovirus infection. Each CDR3 protein is one row after TCRdb ran MiXCR on the reads. Counted here are some 180,000 distinct CDR3 sequences, approximately 17% occurring once; the ten biggest clones make up 20% to 25%. Sequenced material: CD8+ T cells from PBMCs. The receptors were gathered from a human donor in good health (CMV status not recorded). Some clones in this sample may be carry-over from other donors' samples. CDR3s include the opening cysteine and the closing phenylalanine or tryptophan. A D gene is named only where the DNA matches it firmly. Where a row states a size, it is once, few, many or the class of an expanded clone; other rows omit it.

d_call	clone_size	v_call	j_call	cdr3_nt	cdr3_aa
NA	NA	TRBV28	TRBJ2-6	TGTGCCAGCAAAGCAGGGACTTTTAGAGGGGCCAACGTCCTGACTTTC	CASKAGTFRGANVLTF
TRBD2	NA	TRBV7-9	TRBJ2-3	TGTGCCAGCAGCTTAGCCGGCGGGGGGGCCCCAGATACGCAGTATTTT	CASSLAGGGAPDTQYF
NA	few	TRBV7-9	TRBJ2-3	TGTGCCAGCAGCGGGGGCGCGGGTAGCACAGATACGCAGTATTTT	CASSGGAGSTDTQYF
NA	few	TRBV6-2/TRBV6-3	TRBJ2-7	TGTGCCAGCAGTGTCTCGGGCTTCTCAAAGGTCGAGCAGTACTTC	CASSVSGFSKVEQYF
TRBD2	many	TRBV7-9	TRBJ2-1	TGTGCCAGCAGCTTAGCGGGAGCGGGGGGATCCTACAATGAGCAGTTCTTC	CASSLAGAGGSYNEQFF
TRBD1	few	TRBV12-3/TRBV12-4	TRBJ2-7	TGTGCCAGCAGTCCCGGGACAGCTTCCTACGAGCAGTACTTC	CASSPGTASYEQYF
NA	NA	TRBV12-3/TRBV12-4	TRBJ1-2	TGTGCCAGCAGCACCGGGACAACTAACTATGGCTACACCTTC	CASSTGTTNYGYTF
TRBD1	NA	TRBV6-2/TRBV6-3	TRBJ2-3	TGTGACAGCAGTCTACAGGGGGCAACAGATACGCAGTATTTT	CDSSLQGATDTQYF
NA	NA	TRBV11-2	TRBJ2-7	TGTGCCAGCAGTTTAACCTTCCGGGGGGACACCTACGAGCAGTACTTC	CASSLTFRGDTYEQYF
NA	NA	TRBV28	TRBJ2-7	TGTGCCAGCAGTGCCAGGGGCCACGAGCAGTACTTC	CASSARGHEQYF
NA	few	TRBV12-3/TRBV12-4	TRBJ1-1	TGTGCCAGCAGTTCTCCACCGGTAGAAGCTTTCTTT	CASSSPPVEAFF
TRBD1	NA	TRBV6-5	TRBJ2-5	TGTGCCAGCACCCAACAGGGGGACGAGACCCAGTACTTC	CASTQQGDETQYF
NA	few	TRBV28	TRBJ1-5	TGTGCCAGCAGTCTCAGTCTGAATCAGCCCCAGCATTTT	CASSLSLNQPQHF
TRBD2	few	TRBV7-2	TRBJ2-1	TGTGCCAGCAGCTTAGGGCTAGCGGGGGGTCATGAGCAGTTCTTC	CASSLGLAGGHEQFF
NA	NA	TRBV12-5	TRBJ2-3	TGTGCTAGTGGTTTGGGAGGGGATGGTGGAGATACGCAGTATTTT	CASGLGGDGGDTQYF
TRBD1	few	TRBV7-9	TRBJ1-6	TGTGCCAGCAGCTCAGACGACAGGGGAACGAATTCACCCCTCCACTTT	CASSSDDRGTNSPLHF
TRBD1	NA	TRBV4-1	TRBJ1-1	TGTGCCAGCAGCCAAGATTACAGGGGACACACTGAAGCTTTCTTT	CASSQDYRGHTEAFF
NA	NA	TRBV28	TRBJ2-7	TGTGCCAGCACCACGGGGGGCACTTCCTACGAGCAGTACTTC	CASTTGGTSYEQYF
NA	few	TRBV4-1	TRBJ2-7	TGCGCCAGCAGCCAAGAGGGTAGCAGTGCCTACGAGCAGTACTTC	CASSQEGSSAYEQYF
NA	NA	TRBV7-2	TRBJ1-4	TGTGCCAGCAGCCCGACGTGGGGCCGGGGTGAAAAACTGTTTTTT	CASSPTWGRGEKLFF
NA	few	TRBV7-2	TRBJ2-2	TGTGCCAGCAGCTTAAGGGTGGTCTTGGACACCGGGGAGCTGTTTTTT	CASSLRVVLDTGELFF
TRBD1	NA	TRBV7-9	TRBJ1-1	TGTGCCAGCAGCTCCCCGGACAGGGGCGGGACTGAAGCTTTCTTT	CASSSPDRGGTEAFF
TRBD1	NA	TRBV12-3/TRBV12-4	TRBJ1-2	TGTGCCAGCAGTTTATACCGGGACAGGAGCTATGGCTACACCTTC	CASSLYRDRSYGYTF
NA	NA	TRBV7-9	TRBJ1-3	TGTGCCAGCAGCTTATTGAAGAAAATTTCTGGAAACACCATATATTTT	CASSLLKKISGNTIYF